The 6 T cell receptor beta chains below all came from one sample that was sequenced in a study of blood T cell repertoires in COVID-19. The data were produced by immunoSEQ multiplex PCR, yet TCRdb's version contains in-frame clones alone and is incomplete. The table records approximately 130,000 clones, 70% to 90% of them present only once. Sequencing was performed on peripheral blood. Receptors were obtained from a woman between 50 and 59 years old who had recovered from COVID-19.

The V gene is TRBV11-3, the J gene TRBJ2-2, with 8 bases matching TRBD1. The CDR3 contains 15 residues. The trim removed 5 bases at V and 4 bases at J, leaving 6 bases unmatched. Germline values: CDR1 SGHNT, CDR2 YENEEA. The CDR3 spells CASSRQGPSTGELFF. Here the CDR3 DNA reads TGTGCCAGCAGCCGACAGGGGCCAAGCACCGGGGAGCTGTTTTTT.

The chain joins TRBV18 to TRBJ1-1; maybe TRBD1 (6 bases). The CDR3 totals 15 residues. The germline V and J ends were trimmed by 4 bases and 8 bases, with 20 bases remaining between them. Germline V gene lookup returns CDR1 KGHSH and CDR2 LQKENI. CDR3: CASSLRQVSLDEAFF. The CDR3 region has the DNA TGTGCCAGCTCACTAAGACAGGTGAGCCTGGACGAAGCTTTCTTT.

The genes are TRBV7-9 and TRBJ2-3; 12 bases are a match to TRBD2. This CDR3 contains 13 residues. V gave up 5 bases and J gave up 8 bases; unmatched junction bases: 2. Germline CDR1 reads SEHNR; CDR2 reads FQNEAQ (reference sequence). This CDR3 is CASSMTSGSTQYF. The CDR3 DNA reads TGTGCCAGCAGCATGACTAGCGGGAGTACGCAGTATTTT.

The V call is TRBV6-5, the J call TRBJ1-6, with a weak D call TRBD1 (6 bases). V gave up 5 bases and J gave up 8 bases, with 13 bases separating them. Germline CDR1 reads MNHEY; CDR2 reads SVGAGI. This CDR3 has 14 amino acids. CDR3 sequence (DNA): TGTGCCAGCAGTCCGGACAGACAATATTCACCCCTCCACTTT. As protein: CASSPDRQYSPLHF.

The rearrangement joins TRBV6-6 to TRBJ1-1; maybe TRBD1 (6 bases). Germline V lookup: CDR1 MNHNY, CDR2 SVGAGI (reference sequence). The V gene lost 2 bases and the J gene lost 5 bases, with 12 bases spanning the gap. This CDR3 has 14 residues. CDR3 bases: TGTGCCAGCAGTTACACAAACAGGGTGACTGAAGCTTTCTTT. This gives the protein CASSYTNRVTEAFF.

The chain couples TRBV6-5 to TRBJ2-5, with 10 bases fitting TRBD2. Per the germline V gene, CDR1 is MNHEY and CDR2 is SVGAGI. V dropped 2 bases and J dropped 5; count of bases not matched to a gene: 8. CDR3 size: 16 residues. The CDR3 DNA reads TGTGCCAGCAGTTACAGCGGGGGGGCCGATGGGGAGACCCAGTACTTC. Protein sequence: CASSYSGGADGETQYF.